The sequence of this T cell receptor (beta chain) was determined in a study of cytomegalovirus exposure and HLA in healthy donors. CDR1 and CDR2 (germline): LNHDA, SQIVND (reference sequence). This CDR3 comprises 13 residues. V was clipped by 6 bases and J by 6 bases, with 12 bases between them. 13 Jbeta primers and 60 Vbeta primers were used for the PCR. Clones were sequenced by immunoSEQ multiplex PCR, and TCRdb holds only the in-frame ones, with some missing. The sample lists 100,000 to 150,000 clones, 74% occurring once. This clone was recorded once. The sequencing input was PBMCs. The chain employs TRBV19 and TRBJ2-1; tentative D call: TRBD1 (6 bases). The source is a woman between 50 and 59 years old in good health and CMV-seropositive. The CDR3 here is CASSLQGPNEQFF. The DNA of the CDR3 is TGTGCCAGTAGCTTACAGGGCCCCAATGAGCAGTTCTTC.